The entry that follows covers one T cell receptor (beta chain) sequence. The data originate from a study of T-cell memory formation after mild COVID-19. Using its own MiXCR run on the 5' RACE reads, TCRdb lists one record per CDR3 protein. The table shows 580,000 or so distinct CDR3 sequences, with 17% occurring only once. Material: PBMCs or a T cell subset sorted from them (not recorded which). The TCR sequence derives from an adult woman who had mild COVID-19 (a few samples of this study predate the infection). Cell type and time point are not known.

CDR3 DNA: TGCGCCAGCATCCTTGGAGCTAGCGGGCCTACCGGGGAGCTGTTTTTT. Its protein product is CASILGASGPTGELFF. The rearrangement joins TRBV5-1 to TRBJ2-2; 8 positions agree with TRBD2. In germline, CDR1 is SGHRS, CDR2 YFSETQ. The CDR3 is made up of 16 amino acids. Trimming removed 6 bases from V and 5 bases from J; junction bases left unmatched: 12.